This record concerns one T cell receptor beta chain sequence. What it binds is not known. These data are taken from a study of cytomegalovirus exposure and HLA in healthy donors. General observations from the study: The majority of TCR sequences were rare, yet some public TCRs appeared in many donors. Being productive about 87% or about 30% of the time was typical of most TCR beta V segments in an earlier analysis. Reportedly, diagnosis of cytomegalovirus status by the classifier showed high specificity and sensitivity.

PCR primers comprised 60 Vbeta and 13 Jbeta primers. Repertoires were generated with immunoSEQ multiplex PCR, while TCRdb's copy carries only in-frame clones and drops some. The table lists around 110,000 clones, around 78% of them singletons. CDR3 size: 15 residues. With 6 bases clipped from V and 0 bases from J, the junction kept 4 bases outside the gene matches. Germline CDR1 and CDR2: ENHRY and SYGVKD. The J gene is TRBJ2-2, the V gene TRBV10-3, with 7 bases identical to TRBD1. This receptor was obtained from a man aged 25-45 years in good health and CMV-seronegative. Sequencing input: PBMCs. The CDR3 region is CAIRTGTANTGELFF. CDR3 sequence (DNA): TGTGCCATCAGAACCGGGACAGCGAACACCGGGGAGCTGTTTTTT.